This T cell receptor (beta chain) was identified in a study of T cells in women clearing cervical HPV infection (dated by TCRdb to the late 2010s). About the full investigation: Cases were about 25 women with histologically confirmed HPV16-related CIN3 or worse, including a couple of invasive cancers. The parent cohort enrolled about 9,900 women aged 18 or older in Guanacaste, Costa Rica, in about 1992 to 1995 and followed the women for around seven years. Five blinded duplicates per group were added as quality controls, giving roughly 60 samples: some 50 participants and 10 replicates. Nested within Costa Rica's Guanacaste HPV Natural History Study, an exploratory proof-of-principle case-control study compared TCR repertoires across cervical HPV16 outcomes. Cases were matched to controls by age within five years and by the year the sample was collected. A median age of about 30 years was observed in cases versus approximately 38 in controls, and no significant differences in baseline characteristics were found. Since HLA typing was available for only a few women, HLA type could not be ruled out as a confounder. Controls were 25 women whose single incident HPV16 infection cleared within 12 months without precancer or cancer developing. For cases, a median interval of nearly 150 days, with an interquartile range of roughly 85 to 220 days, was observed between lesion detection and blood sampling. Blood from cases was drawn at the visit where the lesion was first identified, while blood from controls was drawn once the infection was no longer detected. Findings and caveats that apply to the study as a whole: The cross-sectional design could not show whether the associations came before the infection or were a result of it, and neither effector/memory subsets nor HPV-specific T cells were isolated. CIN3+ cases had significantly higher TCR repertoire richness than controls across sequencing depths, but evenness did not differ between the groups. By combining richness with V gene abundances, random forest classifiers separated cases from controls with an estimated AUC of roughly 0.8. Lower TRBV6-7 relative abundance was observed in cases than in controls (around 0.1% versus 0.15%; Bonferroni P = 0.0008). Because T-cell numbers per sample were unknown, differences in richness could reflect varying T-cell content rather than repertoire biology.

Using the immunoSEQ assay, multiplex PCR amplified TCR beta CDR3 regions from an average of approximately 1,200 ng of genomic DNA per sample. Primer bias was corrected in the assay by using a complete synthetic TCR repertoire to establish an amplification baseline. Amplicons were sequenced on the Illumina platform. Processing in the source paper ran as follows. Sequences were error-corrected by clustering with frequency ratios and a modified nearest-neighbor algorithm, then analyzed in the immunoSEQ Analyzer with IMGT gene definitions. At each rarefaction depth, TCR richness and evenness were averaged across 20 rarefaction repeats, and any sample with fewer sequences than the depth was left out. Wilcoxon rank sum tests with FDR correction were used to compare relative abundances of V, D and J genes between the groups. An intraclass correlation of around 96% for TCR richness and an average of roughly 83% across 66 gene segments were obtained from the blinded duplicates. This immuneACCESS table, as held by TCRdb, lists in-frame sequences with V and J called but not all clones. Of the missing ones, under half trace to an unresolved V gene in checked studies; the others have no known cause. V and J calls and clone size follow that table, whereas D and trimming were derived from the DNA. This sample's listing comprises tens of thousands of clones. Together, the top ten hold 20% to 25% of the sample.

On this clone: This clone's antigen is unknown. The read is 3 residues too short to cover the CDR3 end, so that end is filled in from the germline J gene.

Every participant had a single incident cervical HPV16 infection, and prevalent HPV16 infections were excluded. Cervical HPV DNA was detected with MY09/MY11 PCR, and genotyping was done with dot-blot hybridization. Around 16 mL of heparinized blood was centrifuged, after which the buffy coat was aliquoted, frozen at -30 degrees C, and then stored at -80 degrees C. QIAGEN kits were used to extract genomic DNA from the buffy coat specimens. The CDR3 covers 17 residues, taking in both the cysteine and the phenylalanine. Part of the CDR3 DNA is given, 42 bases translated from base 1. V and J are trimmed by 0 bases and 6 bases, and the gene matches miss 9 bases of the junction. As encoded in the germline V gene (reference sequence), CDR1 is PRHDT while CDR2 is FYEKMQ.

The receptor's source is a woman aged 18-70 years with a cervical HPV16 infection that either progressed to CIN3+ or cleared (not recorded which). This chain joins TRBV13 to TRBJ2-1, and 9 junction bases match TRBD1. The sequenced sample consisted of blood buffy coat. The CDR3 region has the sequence CASSLGLGDRAVNEQFF. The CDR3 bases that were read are TGTGCCAGCAGCTTAGGGTTAGGGGACAGGGCAGTCAATGAG.